This T cell receptor (beta chain) was sequenced for a study of beta chain features in type 1 diabetes. Study results and limitations: Across patients, naive, central memory and Treg TCRB repertoires exhibited apparently greater similarity than was observed across healthy donors. An over-representation of cells with high TCR expression could result from cDNA sequencing.

V lost 5 bases to trimming and J lost 0 bases, with 8 bases between them. Germline assignment: CDR1 SNHLY and CDR2 FYNNEI. The CDR3 contains 14 residues. cDNA synthesis used the whole RNA isolate, giving expressed TCRB sequences. TCRdb's table, derived via immunoSEQ multiplex PCR, lists solely in-frame clones and lacks some. The sample has over 700,000 clones; 15% to 20% are singletons. In regard to this clone: Its antigen is as yet unknown.

The V gene is TRBV2, the J gene TRBJ1-5; D is unclear. The sample taken for sequencing was naive CD4+ T cells from blood. This receptor was taken from a woman aged 18-30 years in good health. The CDR3 coding sequence is TGTGCCAGCAGTCCTCAGCGTAGCAATCAGCCCCAGCATTTT. Translation gives CASSPQRSNQPQHF. The full variable domain, rest sourced from reference TRBV2 and TRBJ1-5, is EPEVTQTPSHQVTQMGQEVILRCVPISNHLYFYWYRQILGQKVEFLVSFYNNEISEKSEIFDDQFSVERPDGSNFTLKIRSTKLEDSAMYFCASSPQRSNQPQHFGDGTRLSIL.